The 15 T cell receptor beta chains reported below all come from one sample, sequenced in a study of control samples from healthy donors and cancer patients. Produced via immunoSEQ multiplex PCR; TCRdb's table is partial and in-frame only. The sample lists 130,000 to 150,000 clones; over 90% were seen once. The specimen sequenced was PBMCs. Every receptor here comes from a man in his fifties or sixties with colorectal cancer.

The CDR3: CASSKWTGVWDYGYTF. CDR3 DNA: TGTGCCAGCAGCAAATGGACGGGGGTTTGGGACTATGGCTACACCTTC. J is TRBJ1-2 and V is TRBV21-1. TRBV21-1 is classified as a pseudogene. CDR3 length: 16 residues.

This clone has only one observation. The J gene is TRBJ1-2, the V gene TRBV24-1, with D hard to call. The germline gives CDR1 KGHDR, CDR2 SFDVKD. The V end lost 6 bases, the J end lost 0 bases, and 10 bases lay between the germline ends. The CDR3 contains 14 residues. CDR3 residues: CATSLGSANYGYTF. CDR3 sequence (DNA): TGTGCCACCAGTCTGGGGAGTGCTAACTATGGCTACACCTTC.

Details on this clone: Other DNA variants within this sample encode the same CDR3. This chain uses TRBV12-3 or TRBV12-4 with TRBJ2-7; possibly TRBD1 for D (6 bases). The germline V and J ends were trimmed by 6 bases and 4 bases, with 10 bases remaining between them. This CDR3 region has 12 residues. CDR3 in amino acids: CASSPTGYEQYF. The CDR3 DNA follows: TGTGCCAGCAGCCCCACAGGGTACGAGCAGTACTTC.

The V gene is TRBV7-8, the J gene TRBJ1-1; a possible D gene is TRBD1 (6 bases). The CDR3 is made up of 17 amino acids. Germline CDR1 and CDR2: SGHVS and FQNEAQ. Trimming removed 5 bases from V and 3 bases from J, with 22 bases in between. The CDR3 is CASSRTGGASPDTEAFF. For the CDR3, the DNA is TGTGCCAGCAGCCGAACCGGGGGCGCGAGTCCGGACACTGAAGCTTTCTTT.

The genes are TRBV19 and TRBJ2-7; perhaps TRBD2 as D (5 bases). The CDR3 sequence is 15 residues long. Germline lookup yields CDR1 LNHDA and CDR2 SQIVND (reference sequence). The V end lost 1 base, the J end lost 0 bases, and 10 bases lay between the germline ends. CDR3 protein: CASSIASSLSYEQYF. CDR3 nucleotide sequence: TGTGCCAGTAGTATAGCTAGCAGTCTCTCCTACGAGCAGTACTTC.

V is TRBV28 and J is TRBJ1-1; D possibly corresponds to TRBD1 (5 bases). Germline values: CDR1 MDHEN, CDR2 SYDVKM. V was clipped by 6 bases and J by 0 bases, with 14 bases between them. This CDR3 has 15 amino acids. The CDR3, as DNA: TGTGCCAGCAGCGCTGGGGGAACCATGAACACTGAAGCTTTCTTT. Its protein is CASSAGGTMNTEAFF.

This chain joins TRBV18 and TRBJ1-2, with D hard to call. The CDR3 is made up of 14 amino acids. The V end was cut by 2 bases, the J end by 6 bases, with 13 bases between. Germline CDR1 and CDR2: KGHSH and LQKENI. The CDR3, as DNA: TGTGCCAGCTCACCAGAAGGGTTAGGGCATGGCTACACCTTC. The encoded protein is CASSPEGLGHGYTF. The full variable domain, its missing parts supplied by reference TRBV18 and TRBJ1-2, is NAGVMQNPRHLVRRRGQEARLRCSPMKGHSHVYWYRQLPEEGLKFMVYLQKENIIDESGMPKERFSAEFPKEGPSILRIQQVVRGDSAAYFCASSPEGLGHGYTFGSGTRLTVV.

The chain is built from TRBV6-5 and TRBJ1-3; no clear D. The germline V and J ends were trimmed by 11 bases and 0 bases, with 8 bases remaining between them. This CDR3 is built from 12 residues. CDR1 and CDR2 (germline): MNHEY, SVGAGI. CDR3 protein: CAVTSSGNTIYF. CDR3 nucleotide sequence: TGTGCCGTAACCAGCTCTGGAAACACCATATATTTT.

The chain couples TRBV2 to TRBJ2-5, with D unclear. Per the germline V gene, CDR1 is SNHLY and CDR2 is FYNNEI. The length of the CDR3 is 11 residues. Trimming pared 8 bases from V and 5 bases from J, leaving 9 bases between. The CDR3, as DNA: TGTGCCAGCGAACAGTGGGAGACCCAGTACTTC. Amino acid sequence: CASEQWETQYF.

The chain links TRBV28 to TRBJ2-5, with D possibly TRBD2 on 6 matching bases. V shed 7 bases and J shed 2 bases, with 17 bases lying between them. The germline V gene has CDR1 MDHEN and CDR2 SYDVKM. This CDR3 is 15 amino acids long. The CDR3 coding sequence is TGTGCCAGCATGCCCTGGTTGGAGGGTCAAGAGACCCAGTACTTC. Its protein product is CASMPWLEGQETQYF.

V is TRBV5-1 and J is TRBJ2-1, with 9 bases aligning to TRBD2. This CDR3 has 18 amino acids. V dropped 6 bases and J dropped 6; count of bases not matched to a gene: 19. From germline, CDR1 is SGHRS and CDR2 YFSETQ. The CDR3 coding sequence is TGCGCCAGCACAGGTCTTAGCGGGGGCTCCAGGGTTTTCAATGAGCAGTTCTTC. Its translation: CASTGLSGGSRVFNEQFF. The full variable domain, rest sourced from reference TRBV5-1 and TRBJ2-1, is KAGVTQTPRYLIKTRGQQVTLSCSPISGHRSVSWYQQTPGQGLQFLFEYFSETQRNKGNFPGRFSGRQFSNSRSEMNVSTLELGDSALYLCASTGLSGGSRVFNEQFFGPGTRLTVL.

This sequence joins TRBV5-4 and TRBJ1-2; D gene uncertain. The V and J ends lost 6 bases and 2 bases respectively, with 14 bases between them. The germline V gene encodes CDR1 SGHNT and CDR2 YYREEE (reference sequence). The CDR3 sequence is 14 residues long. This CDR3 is CASKNLTFNYGYTF. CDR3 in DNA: TGTGCCAGCAAAAACTTAACTTTCAACTATGGCTACACCTTC.

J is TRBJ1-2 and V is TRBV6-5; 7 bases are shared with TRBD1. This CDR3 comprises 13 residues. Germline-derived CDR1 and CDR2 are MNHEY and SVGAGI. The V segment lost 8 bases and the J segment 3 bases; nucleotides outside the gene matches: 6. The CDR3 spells CASATGRDYGYTF. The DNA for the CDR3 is TGTGCCAGCGCGACAGGGAGGGACTATGGCTACACCTTC.

The CDR3 sequence: CATSDTTGGADTQYF. The CDR3 DNA is TGTGCCACCTCCGATACGACAGGGGGCGCAGATACGCAGTATTTT. The chain combines TRBV10-3 with TRBJ2-3; 10 bases are a match to TRBD1. Germline V gives CDR1 ENHRY, CDR2 SYGVKD. The CDR3 loop spans 15 amino acids. Trimming cost V 10 bases and J 4 bases; bases outside gene matches: 11.

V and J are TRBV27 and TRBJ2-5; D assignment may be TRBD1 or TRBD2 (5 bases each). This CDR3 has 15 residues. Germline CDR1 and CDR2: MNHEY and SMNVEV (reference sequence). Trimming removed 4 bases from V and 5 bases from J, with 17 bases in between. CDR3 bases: TGTGCCAGCAGTTGGATGGGGGAACCGGGCGAGACCCAGTACTTC. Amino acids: CASSWMGEPGETQYF.